The rows below give T cell receptor beta chains drawn from one sample of a study of blood T cell repertoires in COVID-19. Libraries were prepared by immunoSEQ multiplex PCR; TCRdb keeps only in-frame clonotypes and omits some of them. The sample has about 140,000 clones; approximately 87% are singletons. Sequences were obtained from peripheral blood. The receptors were gathered from a woman between 40 and 50 years old with acute or convalescent COVID-19. CDR3s include the opening cysteine and the closing phenylalanine or tryptophan. D genes are given only for firm matches. A clone size is listed for some rows: how often the clone was seen (once, few, many), or a class if it is expanded.

size	J	length	D	V	CDR3	DNA
NA	TRBJ2-3	15	TRBD2	TRBV24-1	CATSPGTSRTDTQYF	TGTGCCACCAGCCCAGGGACTAGCCGAACAGATACGCAGTATTTT
NA	TRBJ2-7	12	NA	TRBV7-2	CASTISGYEQYF	TGTGCCAGCACCATTAGCGGTTACGAGCAGTACTTC
NA	TRBJ1-4	12	NA	TRBV7-9	CASGLRGEKLFF	TGTGCCAGCGGACTCCGGGGTGAAAAACTGTTTTTT
once	TRBJ1-1	14	NA	TRBV18	CASSPPSRGTEAFF	TGTGCCAGCTCACCACCGTCTAGGGGCACTGAAGCTTTCTTT
NA	TRBJ1-3	13	NA	TRBV10-3	CAISAYSGNTIYF	TGTGCCATCAGTGCCTATTCTGGAAACACCATATATTTT
NA	TRBJ1-3	15	NA	TRBV6-5	CASKNPVGAGNTIYF	TGTGCCAGCAAGAACCCGGTGGGAGCTGGAAACACCATATATTTT
many	TRBJ2-5	14	NA	TRBV4-3	CASSQGLVAETQYF	TGCGCCAGCAGCCAAGGTCTGGTCGCGGAGACCCAGTACTTC
NA	TRBJ2-6	17	TRBD1	TRBV18	CASSPLDRGSGANVLTF	TGTGCCAGCTCACCACTTGACAGGGGCTCTGGGGCCAACGTCCTGACTTTC
few	TRBJ2-7	15	TRBD2	TRBV7-3	CASSLYGGNSYEQYF	TGTGCCAGCAGCTTATACGGGGGGAACTCCTACGAGCAGTACTTC
NA	TRBJ1-4	15	NA	TRBV9	CASSVDRTDNEKLFF	TGTGCCAGCAGCGTAGATCGGACAGATAATGAAAAACTGTTTTTT
NA	TRBJ2-7	16	NA	TRBV7-9	CASSSSGTGMIYEQYF	TGTGCCAGCAGCTCCTCTGGTACCGGGATGATCTACGAGCAGTACTTC
NA	TRBJ2-7	15	NA	TRBV4-3	CASSQEDSGAYEQYF	TGCGCCAGCAGCCAAGAGGATAGCGGAGCCTACGAGCAGTACTTC